The present T cell receptor beta chain was sequenced within a study of blood T cell repertoires in COVID-19. Background on the study: There were acute and convalescent COVID-19 samples, and they came from the United States, Italy and Spain. PBMCs, B-cell-depleted T cells, or T cells were the source of the cDNA or gDNA that made up the material.

Germline V gene sequence: CDR1 MNHEY, CDR2 SVGEGT. V was clipped by 5 bases and J by 6 bases; unmatched bases: 2. The CDR3 covers 13 residues. Original handling: Reference gene primer amplification gave nucleated cell count estimates. Libraries were prepared by immunoSEQ multiplex PCR; TCRdb keeps only in-frame clonotypes and omits some of them. V, J and clone size reflect that table, while D and trimming were determined from the DNA. The table shows more than 45,000 clones, with over 70% occurring only once. Material: peripheral blood. This sequence originates from a human donor in a cohort sampled during active COVID-19. The rearrangement joins TRBV6-2 or TRBV6-3 to TRBJ2-7; TRBD2 matches at 12 bases. The CDR3 loop reads CASSRLAGVEQYF. The DNA of the CDR3 is TGTGCCAGCAGTAGACTAGCGGGAGTCGAGCAGTACTTC.